Each of the 21 T cell receptor beta chains below was sequenced from the same sample in a study of cytomegalovirus exposure and HLA in healthy donors. Both 60 Vbeta primers and 13 Jbeta primers went into the PCR. Clones were sequenced by immunoSEQ multiplex PCR, and TCRdb holds only the in-frame ones, with some missing. Of nearly 110,000 clones in the sample, 60% to 80% are singletons; the top ten hold 2.5% to 3.5%. Sequences were obtained from PBMCs. All receptors derive from a female donor in good health and CMV-seronegative.

The gene calls are TRBV19 and TRBJ2-5; TRBD2 might be the D (6 bases). Germline V gene data show CDR1 as LNHDA and CDR2 as SQIVND (reference sequence). The V and J ends lost 3 bases and 1 base respectively, with 21 bases between them. The length of the CDR3 is 18 residues. The DNA for the CDR3 is TGTGCCAGTAGTATCCGTCGGGGCGTCCGGGGGACCCAAGAGACCCAGTACTTC. Its translation: CASSIRRGVRGTQETQYF. Drawing the rest from reference TRBV19 and TRBJ2-5, the complete variable domain is DGGITQSPKYLFRKEGQNVTLSCEQNLNHDAMYWYRQDPGQGLRLIYYSQIVNDFQKGDIAEGYSVSREKKESFPLTVTSAQKNPTAFYLCASSIRRGVRGTQETQYFGPGTRLLVL.

The chain is built from TRBV7-8 and TRBJ2-2; no definite D call. Germline V gene sequence: CDR1 SGHVS, CDR2 FQNEAQ. V dropped 3 bases and J dropped 5 bases, with 10 bases sitting between them. The CDR3 is made up of 14 amino acids. CDR3 sequence reads: CASSLPHPTGELFF. The DNA of the CDR3 is TGTGCCAGCAGCTTGCCACATCCGACCGGGGAGCTGTTTTTT.

The chain joins TRBV5-1 to TRBJ1-2, with TRBD1 as a possible D gene (5 bases). CDR3 size: 15 residues. The germline V gene has CDR1 SGHRS and CDR2 YFSETQ. V lost 3 bases and J lost 3, with 15 bases in between. For the CDR3, the DNA is TGCGCCAGCAGCTCCGGTTTGGGGGGAGACTATGGCTACACCTTC. It codes for CASSSGLGGDYGYTF.

V is TRBV5-4 and J is TRBJ2-7; 11 positions agree with TRBD2. Germline CDR1 reads SGHNT; CDR2 reads YYREEE (reference sequence). The V gene end was trimmed by 4 bases and the J gene end by 3 bases; junction bases not matched to a gene: 6. The CDR3 consists of 15 residues. CDR3 DNA: TGTGCCAGCAGCGACACTAGCGGGAGTTTCTACGAGCAGTACTTC. Encoded protein: CASSDTSGSFYEQYF.

The V gene is TRBV2, the J gene TRBJ2-4; 13 positions match TRBD2. The ends lost 5 bases at V and 6 bases at J; junction bases unmatched: 13. This CDR3 comprises 18 residues. From germline, CDR1 is SNHLY and CDR2 FYNNEI. The CDR3 region has the DNA TGTGCCAGCAGTAAACCCGGACTAGCGGGAGAGAAGGCAAACATTCAGTACTTC. Translation: CASSKPGLAGEKANIQYF.

V is TRBV6-4 and J is TRBJ1-5, with D maybe TRBD1 (6 bases). CDR1 is MRHNA and CDR2 is SNTAGT in the germline V gene. Trimming pared 2 bases from V and 0 bases from J, leaving 11 bases between. The CDR3 is made up of 16 amino acids. CDR3 coding DNA: TGTGCCAGCAGTGACCAGGGGACAAATAGCAATCAGCCCCAGCATTTT. Translation gives CASSDQGTNSNQPQHF.

This sequence joins TRBV5-3 and TRBJ2-2; perhaps TRBD2 as D (5 bases). TRBV5-3 is designated an ORF whose function remains uncertain. Trimming took off 4 bases at V and 0 bases at J, with 13 bases between the two ends. The CDR3 is 16 amino acids. The CDR3: CARSPGVSANTGELFF. The CDR3 DNA follows: TGTGCCAGAAGCCCCGGGGTTAGCGCGAACACCGGGGAGCTGTTTTTT.

This clone turned up a few times. The chain links TRBV11-1 to TRBJ2-1; tentatively, D is TRBD1 (5 bases). Trimming took off 2 bases at V and 2 bases at J, with 13 bases between the two ends. CDR1 is SGHAT and CDR2 is FQDESV in the germline V gene (reference sequence). The CDR3 extends over 16 amino acids. The CDR3 region has the DNA TGTGCCAGCAGCTTATCCGCGACAGCTACCTACAATGAGCAGTTCTTC. Protein sequence: CASSLSATATYNEQFF.

This clone was seen a few times. The V gene is TRBV7-8, the J gene TRBJ1-2; D gene unclear. V lost 2 bases and J lost 8, with 21 bases in between. Germline lookup yields CDR1 SGHVS and CDR2 FQNEAQ. The CDR3 runs 16 residues. The CDR3 DNA sequence: TGTGCCAGCAGCTTAACCTCTTTACTCACGACGGGAGGCTACACCTTC. Its translation is CASSLTSLLTTGGYTF.

The rearrangement joins TRBV7-9 to TRBJ2-7; 11 bases are shared with TRBD2. The CDR3 has 16 amino acids. From germline, CDR1 is SEHNR and CDR2 FQNEAQ (reference sequence). The ends lost 4 bases at V and 2 bases at J; junction bases unmatched: 7. In DNA, the CDR3 is TGTGCCAGCAGCTCCTACGGACTAGCGGGTACCTACGAGCAGTACTTC. It encodes CASSSYGLAGTYEQYF.

The chain has TRBV28 and TRBJ2-3; 7 bases line up with TRBD2. Germline V CDR1 and CDR2: MDHEN, SYDVKM. Losses at the gene ends were 7 bases for V and 2 bases for J; bases not matched to a gene: 9. This CDR3 is built from 15 residues. This CDR3 is CASIPSGSHTDTQYF. CDR3 DNA sequence: TGTGCCAGCATCCCTAGCGGCAGCCACACAGATACGCAGTATTTT.

This chain connects TRBV28 to TRBJ1-4; 8 nucleotides match TRBD1. The ends lost 4 bases at V and 8 bases at J; junction bases unmatched: 9. The CDR3 runs 15 residues. Germline-derived CDR1 and CDR2 are MDHEN and SYDVKM. The CDR3 nucleotides are TGTGCCAGCAGTTACAGCCGACAGGGGCAAGAAAAACTGTTTTTT. Encoded protein: CASSYSRQGQEKLFF.

The rearrangement links TRBV28 to TRBJ2-1; 7 bases fit TRBD2. CDR3 length: 17 amino acids. The J segment lost 9 bases and the V segment lost 4 bases, leaving 18 bases of the junction unmatched. Germline V gene data show CDR1 as MDHEN and CDR2 as SYDVKM. In nucleotides, the CDR3 is TGTGCCAGCAGTTCGGTGATGAGGCGGGAGAGTAATAGTGAGCAGTTCTTC. This gives the protein CASSSVMRRESNSEQFF. Filled out from reference TRBV28 and TRBJ2-1, the complete variable domain reads DVKVTQSSRYLVKRTGEKVFLECVQDMDHENMFWYRQDPGLGLRLIYFSYDVKMKEKGDIPEGYSVSREKKERFSLILESASTNQTSMYLCASSSVMRRESNSEQFFGPGTRLTVL.

This chain uses TRBV30 with TRBJ1-3; 7 bases fit TRBD1. V trimming: 0 bases; J trimming: 8 bases; junction bases outside the gene matches: 4. CDR3 size: 13 residues. CDR1 and CDR2 (germline): GTSNPN, SVGIG (reference sequence). CDR3 amino acids: CAWSVKGADTIYF. CDR3 nucleotide sequence: TGTGCCTGGAGTGTAAAGGGGGCGGACACCATATATTTT.

This clone showed up just a few times. The rearrangement links TRBV28 to TRBJ2-3, with 8 bases fitting TRBD1. The CDR3 sequence is 19 residues long. J was trimmed by 0 bases and V by 3 bases; bases with no gene match: 14. Germline V gene sequence: CDR1 MDHEN, CDR2 SYDVKM. CDR3 sequence: CASSLATGVQRVSTDTQYF. In DNA, the CDR3 is TGTGCCAGCAGTTTGGCGACAGGGGTACAGCGGGTAAGCACAGATACGCAGTATTTT.

The sample holds one count of this clone. The CDR3 is CASSLTGQLQETQYF. The DNA of the CDR3 is TGTGCCAGCAGCTTGACGGGACAGCTACAAGAGACCCAGTACTTC. This chain uses TRBV7-9 with TRBJ2-5; 7 bases fit TRBD1. The V segment lost 3 bases and the J segment 2 bases; nucleotides outside the gene matches: 6. Germline V gives CDR1 SEHNR, CDR2 FQNEAQ (reference sequence). CDR3 length: 15 residues.

The chain links TRBV6-1 to TRBJ2-2; the match to TRBD1 covers 9 bases. V dropped 6 bases and J dropped 7; count of bases not matched to a gene: 3. CDR1 and CDR2 (germline): MNHNS, SASEGT. The CDR3 loop spans 13 amino acids. CDR3 in amino acids: CASRWTGVGELFF. The DNA for the CDR3 is TGTGCCAGCAGATGGACAGGGGTCGGGGAGCTGTTTTTT.

This chain connects TRBV5-1 to TRBJ2-7; 8 bases line up with TRBD1. Germline-derived CDR1 and CDR2 are SGHRS and YFSETQ. This CDR3 has 16 amino acids. J lost 4 bases, V lost 2 bases, and 11 bases had no gene match. The CDR3 sequence: CASSLIFQGARYEQYF. Here the CDR3 DNA reads TGCGCCAGCAGCTTAATCTTTCAGGGGGCAAGATACGAGCAGTACTTC.

The chain links TRBV19 to TRBJ1-1, with 7 bases identical to TRBD1. Unmatched junction bases numbered 11, after V lost 4 bases and J lost 0 bases. The CDR3 is 17 amino acids. Germline V gives CDR1 LNHDA, CDR2 SQIVND (reference sequence). CDR3 protein: CASSNPPRQGLNTEAFF. Here the CDR3 DNA reads TGTGCCAGTAGTAACCCCCCCCGACAGGGATTGAACACTGAAGCTTTCTTT.

The rearrangement joins TRBV7-2 to TRBJ1-1; no clear D. The CDR3 is 15 residues long. Germline assignment: CDR1 SGHTA and CDR2 FQGNSA. The V end lost 3 bases, the J end lost 2 bases, and 13 bases lay between the germline ends. CDR3 amino acids: CASSFGRTGNTEAFF. Here the CDR3 DNA reads TGTGCCAGCAGCTTTGGCCGGACGGGAAACACTGAAGCTTTCTTT.

This clone was detected only a few times. The rearrangement uses TRBV6-1 and TRBJ1-5; D remains ambiguous. The CDR3 is made up of 14 amino acids. With 7 bases removed from V and 0 bases from J, the gap between germline ends came to 10 bases. Germline CDR1 reads MNHNS; CDR2 reads SASEGT. The CDR3 DNA is TGTGCCAGCAATTCGAGGGTTAGCAATCAGCCCCAGCATTTT. Encoded protein: CASNSRVSNQPQHF.